This T cell receptor (beta chain) was documented in a study of cytomegalovirus exposure and HLA in healthy donors. Notes on the study in general: A later analysis found first-cohort TCR clusters tended to co-occur in the 120 validation repertoires. The study put 150 or so TCR beta chains on its list as cytomegalovirus-associated.

The donors were part of the validation cohort of roughly 110 subjects. That cohort was separate from the first cohort, which comprised 700 or so subjects. This clone was counted a few times. The antigen remains undetermined. The data were produced by immunoSEQ multiplex PCR, yet TCRdb's version contains in-frame clones alone and is incomplete. Of 120,000 or so clones in the sample, 89% were seen once. The CDR3 loop spans 13 amino acids. V lost 7 bases and J lost 10, with 17 bases in between. Looked up from germline, CDR1 is ENHRY and CDR2 is SYGVKD. The source material was PBMCs. This chain joins TRBV10-3 and TRBJ2-1, with D perhaps TRBD1 (7 bases). This receptor was taken from a woman between 18 and 30 years old in good health and CMV-seronegative. CDR3 nucleotides: TGTGCCATCATGAGGGCAGGGGGGAACGAGCAGTTCTTC. Translated, it gives CAIMRAGGNEQFF.